Reported below is one T cell receptor (beta chain). Libraries were prepared by immunoSEQ multiplex PCR; TCRdb keeps only in-frame clonotypes and omits some of them. The sample includes tens of thousands of clones, 70% to 90% seen only once; the top ten take 10% to 12%. This sample was taken from a study of T cell changes during pregnancy in multiple sclerosis. The origin of this receptor is a female donor with multiple sclerosis, enrolled in a pregnancy study. Sample: CD8+ T cells from peripheral blood mononuclear cells, taken in the third trimester of pregnancy.

The CDR3 is CAGTVNTEAFF. The DNA for the CDR3 is TGTGCCGGCACGGTGAACACTGAAGCTTTCTTT. The chain links TRBV6-1 to TRBJ1-1; D is uncertain. The germline CDR1 and CDR2 sequences are MNHNS and SASEGT. The CDR3 has 11 amino acids. Trimming removed 11 bases at V and 0 bases at J, with 7 bases between.